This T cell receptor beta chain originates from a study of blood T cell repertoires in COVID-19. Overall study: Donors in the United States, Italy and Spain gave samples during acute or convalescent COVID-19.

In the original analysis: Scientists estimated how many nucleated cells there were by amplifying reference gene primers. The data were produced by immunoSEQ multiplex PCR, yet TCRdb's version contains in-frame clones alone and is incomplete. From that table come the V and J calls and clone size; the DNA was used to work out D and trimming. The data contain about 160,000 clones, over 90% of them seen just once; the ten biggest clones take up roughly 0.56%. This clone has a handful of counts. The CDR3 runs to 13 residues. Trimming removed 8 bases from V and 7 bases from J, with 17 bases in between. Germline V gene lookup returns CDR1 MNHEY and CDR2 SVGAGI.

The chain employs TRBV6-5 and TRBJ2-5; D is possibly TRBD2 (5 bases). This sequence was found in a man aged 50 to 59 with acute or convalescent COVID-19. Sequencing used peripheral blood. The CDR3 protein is CASRSPQAGTQYF. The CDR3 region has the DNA TGTGCCAGCCGAAGCCCCCAGGCGGGGACCCAGTACTTC.